What follows describes a single TCR beta chain. Its antigen is as yet unknown. This PCR relied on a set of 60 Vbeta primers and 13 Jbeta primers. TCRdb keeps only in-frame clones here, not all; method: immunoSEQ multiplex PCR. The sample gives about 55,000 clones, 65% to 80% of which show up once; under 45% is in the top ten. The data were obtained in a study of cytomegalovirus exposure and HLA in healthy donors. Overall study context: Early released data comprised around 85 million unique TCRs from HLA-typed donors. General observations from the study: Evidence from a later analysis indicated that most CMV-associated TCR beta chains looked HLA-restricted. In an earlier analysis, about 87% or about 30%: the productive usage of most TCR beta V segments.

CDR3 length: 15 residues. Germline V gives CDR1 MNHEY, CDR2 SVGAGI. V was clipped by 0 bases and J by 4 bases; unmatched bases: 4. The receptor's source is a man in his forties in good health and CMV-seropositive. The rearrangement joins TRBV6-5 to TRBJ2-5, with 8 bases fitting TRBD2. What was sequenced was PBMCs. In DNA form, the CDR3 reads TGTGCCAGCAGTTACTCAGGGACTAGGCGAGAGACCCAGTACTTC. Protein: CASSYSGTRRETQYF.